Reported below is one T cell receptor (beta chain). The table came from immunoSEQ multiplex PCR; TCRdb's copy has only in-frame clones and leaves some out. There are about 1.1 million clones in the sample; 70% to 85% occur only once, and 0.85% to 1% lies in the top ten. The data were obtained in a study of shared clonotypes between healthy human individuals. At the level of the study: Per donor, three plates held CD4 naive cells, three held CD4 memory, two held CD8 naive and one held CD8 memory.

CDR3 size: 18 residues. V gave up 1 base and J gave up 0 bases; unmatched junction bases: 10. Per the germline V gene, CDR1 is SGHRS and CDR2 is YFSETQ. The sequenced material came from memory CD4+ T cells from PBMCs. Specified subset: CD45RA-negative fraction. The chain combines TRBV5-1 with TRBJ2-5; 9 nucleotides line up with TRBD2. The receptor comes from a man aged 18-30 years in good health. Some clones in this sample may be carry-over from other donors' samples. The CDR3 here is CASSLWYLAGPNQETQYF. The CDR3 DNA reads TGCGCCAGCAGCTTGTGGTACCTAGCGGGACCAAACCAAGAGACCCAGTACTTC. Full variable domain (rest looked up from reference TRBV5-1 and TRBJ2-5): KAGVTQTPRYLIKTRGQQVTLSCSPISGHRSVSWYQQTPGQGLQFLFEYFSETQRNKGNFPGRFSGRQFSNSRSEMNVSTLELGDSALYLCASSLWYLAGPNQETQYFGPGTRLLVL.